The clone carrying this T cell receptor beta chain appeared many times. The antigen remains unidentified. These data are taken from a study of T cell repertoires in cytomegalovirus infection. As for the study in general: It can be stated that public TCR beta signatures indicated CMV infection as well as a matching HLA type. Study results and caveats: The ex vivo response showed dominance by HLA-C-restricted CMV-specific TCR beta clonotypes. Adding up the frequency of public TCR beta families identified people who carried CMV plus the relevant HLA.

Each CDR3 protein gets one entry after TCRdb re-called the reads with MiXCR. In the table there are about 110,000 distinct CDR3 sequences, about 9.4% of which are singletons. V trimming: 5 bases; J trimming: 4 bases; junction bases outside the gene matches: 6. This CDR3 is 15 amino acids long. Looked up from germline, CDR1 is SGHAT and CDR2 is FQNNGV. Sequencing was carried out using PBMCs, sequenced either directly or after in vitro stimulation (not recorded which). The gene calls are TRBV11-2 and TRBJ2-7; 12 bases are a match to TRBD1. This receptor was taken from a human donor in good health (CMV status not recorded). Some clones in this sample may be carry-over from other donors' samples. CDR3 in amino acids: CASSPGTGGGYEQYF. The DNA of the CDR3 is TGTGCCAGCAGCCCGGGGACAGGGGGCGGATACGAGCAGTACTTC.